A single count supports the clone carrying this TCR beta chain. Data came from immunoSEQ multiplex PCR; TCRdb stores just in-frame clones and leaves some out. The table records about 280,000 clones, 88% of them present only once. This entry comes from a study of blood T cell repertoires in COVID-19. The CDR3 totals 13 residues. Looked up from germline, CDR1 is SNHLY and CDR2 is FYNNEI. Trimming cost V 3 bases and J 9 bases; bases outside gene matches: 4. The sample consisted of peripheral blood. The V call is TRBV2, the J call TRBJ2-1, with TRBD1 matching 8 bases. This TCR came from a woman aged 30 to 39 with COVID-19, enrolled during active disease. The CDR3 nucleotides are TGTGCCAGCAGTGAGGACAGGGCAGGTGAGCAGTTCTTC. It specifies CASSEDRAGEQFF.